The rows below give T cell receptor beta chains drawn from one sample of a study of blood T cell repertoires in COVID-19. Produced via immunoSEQ multiplex PCR; TCRdb's table is partial and in-frame only. The table lists about 110,000 clones, around nine tenths of them singletons. What was sequenced was peripheral blood. Receptor source: a man aged 35-49 years with acute or convalescent COVID-19. The CDR3 runs from the conserved cysteine through the conserved F or W. A D gene is named only where the DNA matches it firmly. The size field is filled for only some rows; it gives once, few, many or a size class.

clone size: .; V gene: TRBV15; J gene: TRBJ2-3; D gene: TRBD2; CDR3 protein: CATSRDPGLMGLAGGDTQYF; CDR3 DNA: TGTGCCACCAGCAGAGATCCTGGGTTAATGGGACTAGCGGGTGGAGATACGCAGTATTTT
clone size: few; V gene: TRBV11-3; J gene: TRBJ2-2; D gene: .; CDR3 protein: CASSLGHGNTGELFF; CDR3 DNA: TGTGCCAGCAGCTTAGGTCACGGGAACACCGGGGAGCTGTTTTTT
clone size: few; V gene: TRBV11-3; J gene: TRBJ2-1; D gene: .; CDR3 protein: CASSLGSGGHNEQFF; CDR3 DNA: TGTGCCAGCAGCCTAGGCAGTGGAGGCCACAATGAGCAGTTCTTC
clone size: .; V gene: TRBV3-1/TRBV3-2; J gene: TRBJ1-2; D gene: .; CDR3 protein: CASSQGGSNGYTF; CDR3 DNA: TGTGCCAGCAGCCAAGGCGGATCAAATGGCTACACCTTC
clone size: once; V gene: TRBV5-1; J gene: TRBJ1-1; D gene: .; CDR3 protein: CASSLTTRATGMNTEAFF; CDR3 DNA: TGCGCCAGCAGCTTGACCACTAGGGCCACAGGGATGAACACTGAAGCTTTCTTT
clone size: .; V gene: TRBV4-2; J gene: TRBJ1-6; D gene: TRBD1; CDR3 protein: CASSQEGQGSSDNSPLHF; CDR3 DNA: TGTGCCAGCAGCCAAGAGGGACAGGGGAGCTCGGATAATTCACCCCTCCACTTT
clone size: .; V gene: TRBV13; J gene: TRBJ2-2; D gene: .; CDR3 protein: CASSHRGNTGELFF; CDR3 DNA: TGTGCCAGCAGCCATAGGGGGAACACCGGGGAGCTGTTTTTT
clone size: .; V gene: TRBV30; J gene: TRBJ1-1; D gene: .; CDR3 protein: CAWSRRGEAFF; CDR3 DNA: TGTGCCTGGAGTCGCCGCGGTGAAGCTTTCTTT
clone size: .; V gene: TRBV3-1/TRBV3-2; J gene: TRBJ2-5; D gene: TRBD2; CDR3 protein: CASSQELAGGLGTQYF; CDR3 DNA: TGTGCCAGCAGCCAAGAACTAGCGGGAGGGCTGGGGACCCAGTACTTC
clone size: .; V gene: TRBV30; J gene: TRBJ1-2; D gene: .; CDR3 protein: CAWSQDRYYGYTF; CDR3 DNA: TGTGCCTGGAGTCAAGACAGGTACTATGGCTACACCTTC
clone size: once; V gene: TRBV27; J gene: TRBJ2-2; D gene: .; CDR3 protein: CASSLRTGELFF; CDR3 DNA: TGTGCCAGCAGTTTGAGAACCGGGGAGCTGTTTTTT